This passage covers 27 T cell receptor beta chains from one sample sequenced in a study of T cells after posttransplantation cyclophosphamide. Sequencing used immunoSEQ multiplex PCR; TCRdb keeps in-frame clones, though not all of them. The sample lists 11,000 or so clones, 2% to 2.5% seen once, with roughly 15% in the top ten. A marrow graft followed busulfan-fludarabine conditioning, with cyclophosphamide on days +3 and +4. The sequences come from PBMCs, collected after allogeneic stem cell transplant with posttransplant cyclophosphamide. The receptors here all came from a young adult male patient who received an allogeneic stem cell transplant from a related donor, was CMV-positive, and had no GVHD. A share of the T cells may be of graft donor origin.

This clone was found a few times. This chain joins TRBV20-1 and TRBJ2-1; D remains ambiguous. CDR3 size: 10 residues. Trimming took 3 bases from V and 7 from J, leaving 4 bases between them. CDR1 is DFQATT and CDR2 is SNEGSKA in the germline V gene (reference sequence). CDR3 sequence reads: CSARLNEQFF. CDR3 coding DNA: TGCAGTGCTAGGCTAAATGAGCAGTTCTTC.

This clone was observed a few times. CDR3 sequence (DNA): TGTGCCAGCAGCCAAGAAGAGAGGAGCACAGATACGCAGTATTTT. This gives the protein CASSQEERSTDTQYF. V usage is TRBV4-2 and J usage is TRBJ2-3, with D unresolved. The germline V gene has CDR1 LGHNA and CDR2 YNFKEQ. Trimming cost V 0 bases and J 0 bases, with 7 bases left between them. The CDR3 is 15 residues long.

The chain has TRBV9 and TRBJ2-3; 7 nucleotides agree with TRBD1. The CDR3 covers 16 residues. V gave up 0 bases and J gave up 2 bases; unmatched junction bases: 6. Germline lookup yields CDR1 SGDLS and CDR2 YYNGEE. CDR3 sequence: CASSVGAGGSTDTQYF. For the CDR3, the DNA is TGTGCCAGCAGCGTAGGGGCAGGGGGTTCCACAGATACGCAGTATTTT.

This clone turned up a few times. CDR3 bases: TGTGCCAGTAGTATTCAGGCAGGGGAAGGCACTGAAGCTTTCTTT. Residues: CASSIQAGEGTEAFF. This chain connects TRBV19 to TRBJ1-1; D is perhaps TRBD1 (6 bases). CDR1 is LNHDA and CDR2 is SQIVND in the germline V gene (reference sequence). The CDR3 covers 15 residues. Between the trimmed V and J ends, which lost 3 bases and 4 bases, there was a span of 15 bases.

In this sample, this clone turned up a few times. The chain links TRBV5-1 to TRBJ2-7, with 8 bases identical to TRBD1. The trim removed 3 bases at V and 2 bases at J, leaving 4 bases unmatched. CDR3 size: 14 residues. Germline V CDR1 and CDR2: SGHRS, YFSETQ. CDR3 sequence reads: CASSSDRVTYEQYF. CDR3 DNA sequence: TGCGCCAGCAGCTCGGACAGGGTGACCTACGAGCAGTACTTC.

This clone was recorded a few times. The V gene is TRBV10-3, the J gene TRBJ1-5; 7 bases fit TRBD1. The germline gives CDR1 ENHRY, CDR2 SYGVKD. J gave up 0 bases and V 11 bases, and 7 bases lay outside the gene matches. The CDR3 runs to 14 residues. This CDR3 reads CAVKGTASNQPQHF. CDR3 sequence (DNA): TGTGCCGTCAAAGGGACAGCTAGCAATCAGCCCCAGCATTTT.

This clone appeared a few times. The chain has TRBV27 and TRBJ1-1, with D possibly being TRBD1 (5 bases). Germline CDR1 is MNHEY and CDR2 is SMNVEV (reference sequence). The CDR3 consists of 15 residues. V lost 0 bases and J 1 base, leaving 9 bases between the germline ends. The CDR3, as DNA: TGTGCCAGCAGTTTATCGGCAGGGTCGAACACTGAAGCTTTCTTT. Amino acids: CASSLSAGSNTEAFF.

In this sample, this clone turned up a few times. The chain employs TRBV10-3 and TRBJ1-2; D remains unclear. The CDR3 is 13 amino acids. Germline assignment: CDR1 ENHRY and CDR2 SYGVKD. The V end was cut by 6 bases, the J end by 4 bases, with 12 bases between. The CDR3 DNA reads TGTGCCATCAGCGCTGAGCCGGTCTATGGCTACACCTTC. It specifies CAISAEPVYGYTF.

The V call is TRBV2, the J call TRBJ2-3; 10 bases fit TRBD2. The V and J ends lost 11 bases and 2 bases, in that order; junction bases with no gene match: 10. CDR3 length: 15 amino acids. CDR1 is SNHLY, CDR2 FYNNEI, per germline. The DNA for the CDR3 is TGTGCCGGAGGGTTTAGCGGGGGGCACACAGATACGCAGTATTTT. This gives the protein CAGGFSGGHTDTQYF.

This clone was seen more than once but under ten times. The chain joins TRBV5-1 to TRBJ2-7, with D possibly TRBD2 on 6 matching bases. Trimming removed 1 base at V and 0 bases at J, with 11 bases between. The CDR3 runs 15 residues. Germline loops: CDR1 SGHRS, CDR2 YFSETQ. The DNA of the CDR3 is TGCGCCAGCAGCTTGCTAGCGCCCGACTCCTACGAGCAGTACTTC. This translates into CASSLLAPDSYEQYF.

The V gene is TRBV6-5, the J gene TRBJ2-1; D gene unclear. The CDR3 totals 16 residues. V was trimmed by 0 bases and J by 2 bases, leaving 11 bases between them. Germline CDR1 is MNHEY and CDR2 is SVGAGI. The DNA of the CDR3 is TGTGCCAGCAGTTACTCGGGCTTAGTAGCCTACAATGAGCAGTTCTTC. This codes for CASSYSGLVAYNEQFF.

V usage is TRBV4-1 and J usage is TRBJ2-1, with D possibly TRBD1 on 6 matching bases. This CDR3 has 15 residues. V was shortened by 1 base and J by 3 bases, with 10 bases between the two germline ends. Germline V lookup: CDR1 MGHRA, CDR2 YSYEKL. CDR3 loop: CASSQGTVSYNEQFF. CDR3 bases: TGCGCCAGCAGCCAAGGGACAGTGAGCTACAATGAGCAGTTCTTC.

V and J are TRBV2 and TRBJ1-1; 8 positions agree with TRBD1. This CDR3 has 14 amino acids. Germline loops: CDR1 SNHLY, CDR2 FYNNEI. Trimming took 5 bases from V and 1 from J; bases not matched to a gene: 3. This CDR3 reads CASSQQGANTEAFF. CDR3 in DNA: TGTGCCAGCAGTCAGCAGGGGGCGAACACTGAAGCTTTCTTT.

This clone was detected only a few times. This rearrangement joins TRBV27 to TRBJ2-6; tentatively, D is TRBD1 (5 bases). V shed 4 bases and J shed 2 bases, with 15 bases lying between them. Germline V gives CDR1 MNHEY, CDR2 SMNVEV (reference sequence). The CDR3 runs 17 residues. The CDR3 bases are TGTGCCAGCAGTTGGGGCCTAATCAGGGCTGGGGCCAACGTCCTGACTTTC. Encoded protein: CASSWGLIRAGANVLTF.

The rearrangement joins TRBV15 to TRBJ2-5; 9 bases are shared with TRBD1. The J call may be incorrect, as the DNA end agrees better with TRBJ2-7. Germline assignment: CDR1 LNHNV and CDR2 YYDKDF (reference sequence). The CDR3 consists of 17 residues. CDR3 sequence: CATHPGPGQGGGNEQYF. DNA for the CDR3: TGTGCCACCCACCCAGGCCCGGGACAGGGTGGTGGAAACGAGCAGTACTTC.

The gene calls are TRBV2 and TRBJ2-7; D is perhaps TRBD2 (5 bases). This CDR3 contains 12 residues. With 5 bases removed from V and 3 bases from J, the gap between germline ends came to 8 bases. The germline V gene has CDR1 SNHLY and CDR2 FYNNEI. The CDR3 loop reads CASSRRNYEQYF. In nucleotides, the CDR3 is TGTGCCAGCAGTAGGAGGAACTACGAGCAGTACTTC.

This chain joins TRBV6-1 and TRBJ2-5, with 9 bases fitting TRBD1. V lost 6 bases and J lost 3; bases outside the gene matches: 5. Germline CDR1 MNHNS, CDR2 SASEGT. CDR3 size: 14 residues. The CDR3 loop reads CASRGTGWEETQYF. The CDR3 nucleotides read TGTGCCAGCAGGGGGACAGGGTGGGAAGAGACCCAGTACTTC.

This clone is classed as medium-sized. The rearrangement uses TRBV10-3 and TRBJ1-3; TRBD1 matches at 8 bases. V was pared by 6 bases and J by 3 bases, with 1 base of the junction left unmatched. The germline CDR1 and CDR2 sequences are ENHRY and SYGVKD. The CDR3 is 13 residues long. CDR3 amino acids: CAISGTGGNTIYF. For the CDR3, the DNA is TGTGCCATCAGCGGGACAGGTGGAAACACCATATATTTT.

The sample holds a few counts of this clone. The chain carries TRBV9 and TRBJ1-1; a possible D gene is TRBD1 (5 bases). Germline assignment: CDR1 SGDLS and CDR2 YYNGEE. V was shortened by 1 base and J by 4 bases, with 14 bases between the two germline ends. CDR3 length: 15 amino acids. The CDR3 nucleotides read TGTGCCAGCAGCGTAATTGGGGGGGGAGTCACTGAAGCTTTCTTT. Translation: CASSVIGGGVTEAFF.

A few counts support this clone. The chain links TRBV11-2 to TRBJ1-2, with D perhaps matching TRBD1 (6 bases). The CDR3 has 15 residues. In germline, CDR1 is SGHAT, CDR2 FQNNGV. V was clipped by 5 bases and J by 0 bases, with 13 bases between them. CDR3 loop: CASSKLDSPNYGYTF. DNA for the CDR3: TGTGCCAGCAGCAAGTTGGACAGCCCTAACTATGGCTACACCTTC.

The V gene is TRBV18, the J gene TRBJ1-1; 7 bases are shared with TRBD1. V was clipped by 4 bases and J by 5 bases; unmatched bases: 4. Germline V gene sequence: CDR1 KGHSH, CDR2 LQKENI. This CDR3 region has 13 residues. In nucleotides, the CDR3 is TGTGCCAGCTCACTAGACAGGGAGACTGAAGCTTTCTTT. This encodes CASSLDRETEAFF.

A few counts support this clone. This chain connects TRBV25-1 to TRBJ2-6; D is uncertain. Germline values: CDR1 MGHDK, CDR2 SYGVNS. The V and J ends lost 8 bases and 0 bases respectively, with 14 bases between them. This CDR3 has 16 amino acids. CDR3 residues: CASSWASGSGANVLTF. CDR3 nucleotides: TGTGCCAGCTCCTGGGCATCCGGCTCTGGGGCCAACGTCCTGACTTTC.

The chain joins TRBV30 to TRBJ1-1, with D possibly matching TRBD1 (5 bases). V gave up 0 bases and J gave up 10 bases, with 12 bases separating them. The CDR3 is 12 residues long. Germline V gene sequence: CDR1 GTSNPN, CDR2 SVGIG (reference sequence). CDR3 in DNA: TGTGCCTGGAGTGTATCCGGGGGGAGAGCTTTCTTT. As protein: CAWSVSGGRAFF. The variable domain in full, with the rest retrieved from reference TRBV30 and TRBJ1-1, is SQTIHQWPATLVQPVGSPLSLECTVEGTSNPNLYWYRQAAGRGLQLLFYSVGIGQISSEVPQNLSASRPQDRQFILSSKKLLLSDSGFYLCAWSVSGGRAFFGQGTRLTVV.

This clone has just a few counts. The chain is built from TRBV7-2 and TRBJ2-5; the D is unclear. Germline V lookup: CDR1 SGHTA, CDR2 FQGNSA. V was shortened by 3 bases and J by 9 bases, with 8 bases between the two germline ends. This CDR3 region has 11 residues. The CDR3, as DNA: TGTGCCAGCAGCTTTGAGGTGGCCCAGTACTTC. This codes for CASSFEVAQYF.

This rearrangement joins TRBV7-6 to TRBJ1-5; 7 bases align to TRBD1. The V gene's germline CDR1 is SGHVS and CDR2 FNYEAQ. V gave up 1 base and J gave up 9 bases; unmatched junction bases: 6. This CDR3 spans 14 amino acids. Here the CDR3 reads CASSLEQGWSPQHF. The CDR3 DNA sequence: TGTGCCAGCAGCTTAGAACAGGGGTGGTCGCCCCAGCATTTT.

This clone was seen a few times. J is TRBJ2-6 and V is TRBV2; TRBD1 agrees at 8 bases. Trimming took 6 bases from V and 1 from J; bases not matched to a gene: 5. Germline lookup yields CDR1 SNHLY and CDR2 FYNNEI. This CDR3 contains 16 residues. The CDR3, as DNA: TGTGCCAGCAGACCAGGGACAGGTTCTGGGGCCAACGTCCTGACTTTC. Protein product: CASRPGTGSGANVLTF.

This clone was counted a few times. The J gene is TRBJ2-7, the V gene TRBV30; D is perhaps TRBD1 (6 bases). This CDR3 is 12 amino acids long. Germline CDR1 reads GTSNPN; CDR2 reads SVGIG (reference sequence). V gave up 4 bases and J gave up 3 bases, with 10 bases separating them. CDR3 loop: CAWTGQHYEQYF. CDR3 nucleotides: TGTGCCTGGACCGGACAGCACTACGAGCAGTACTTC.